The 20 T cell receptor beta chains in this list originate from one sample, sequenced in a study of technical replicates of blood from a few donors. Sequencing used immunoSEQ multiplex PCR; TCRdb keeps in-frame clones, though not all of them. This table has about 71,000 clones, approximately 88% appearing once. The sequenced material came from PBMCs. Source of these receptors: a human donor in good health. Some clones in this sample may be carry-over from other donors' samples.

V gene TRBV4-1 combines with J gene TRBJ2-7, with no clear D. Deletions cut 0 bases from V and 1 base from J, with 7 bases between. CDR3 length: 14 residues. CDR1 is MGHRA and CDR2 is YSYEKL in the germline V gene. This chain's CDR3 is CASSQDPSSYEQYF. In DNA, the CDR3 is TGCGCCAGCAGCCAAGATCCGTCTTCCTACGAGCAGTACTTC.

The rearrangement links TRBV30 to TRBJ2-7; 14 nucleotides match TRBD2. Germline lookup yields CDR1 GTSNPN and CDR2 SVGIG (reference sequence). V was pared by 0 bases and J by 9 bases, with 7 bases of the junction left unmatched. The CDR3 runs 15 residues. CDR3 nucleotides: TGTGCCTGGAGTGTTCCGGGACTAGCGGGAGTATGGCAGTACTTC. It encodes CAWSVPGLAGVWQYF. Drawing the rest from reference TRBV30 and TRBJ2-7, the complete variable domain is SQTIHQWPATLVQPVGSPLSLECTVEGTSNPNLYWYRQAAGRGLQLLFYSVGIGQISSEVPQNLSASRPQDRQFILSSKKLLLSDSGFYLCAWSVPGLAGVWQYFGPGTRLTVT.

The chain carries TRBV18 and TRBJ2-7, with a tentative D call TRBD2 (5 bases). The CDR3 spans 13 residues. V was trimmed by 2 bases and J by 2 bases, leaving 7 bases between them. The germline V gene encodes CDR1 KGHSH and CDR2 LQKENI. CDR3 sequence reads: CASSPAGAYEQYF. CDR3 in DNA: TGTGCCAGCTCACCAGCGGGTGCCTACGAGCAGTACTTC. The variable domain in full, with the rest retrieved from reference TRBV18 and TRBJ2-7, is NAGVMQNPRHLVRRRGQEARLRCSPMKGHSHVYWYRQLPEEGLKFMVYLQKENIIDESGMPKERFSAEFPKEGPSILRIQQVVRGDSAAYFCASSPAGAYEQYFGPGTRLTVT.

This clone came up a few times. CDR3: CASSSQGGLNQPQHF. The CDR3 nucleotides are TGTGCCAGCAGTTCCCAGGGGGGCCTCAATCAGCCCCAGCATTTT. The chain is built from TRBV28 and TRBJ1-5, with 7 bases fitting TRBD1. The CDR3 is 15 residues long. Germline-derived CDR1 and CDR2 are MDHEN and SYDVKM. Losses at the gene ends were 4 bases for V and 3 bases for J; bases not matched to a gene: 6.

This chain connects TRBV5-1 to TRBJ1-1; D not resolved. With 4 bases removed from V and 5 bases from J, the gap between germline ends came to 15 bases. The length of the CDR3 is 14 residues. From germline, CDR1 is SGHRS and CDR2 YFSETQ. The CDR3 region has the DNA TGCGCCAGCAGCCCTCCTCAGGATGGGACTGAAGCTTTCTTT. Its protein is CASSPPQDGTEAFF. Full variable domain (missing parts from reference TRBV5-1 and TRBJ1-1): KAGVTQTPRYLIKTRGQQVTLSCSPISGHRSVSWYQQTPGQGLQFLFEYFSETQRNKGNFPGRFSGRQFSNSRSEMNVSTLELGDSALYLCASSPPQDGTEAFFGQGTRLTVV.

V is TRBV9 and J is TRBJ1-1; no clear D gene. The V and J ends lost 3 bases and 6 bases respectively, with 15 bases between them. Germline assignment: CDR1 SGDLS and CDR2 YYNGEE. The CDR3 covers 14 residues. Here the CDR3 reads CASSGAATSAEAFF. CDR3 DNA sequence: TGTGCCAGCAGCGGCGCGGCGACCAGCGCTGAAGCTTTCTTT.

This clone came up once. The chain joins TRBV7-9 to TRBJ2-1, with 12 bases fitting TRBD2. There are 17 residues in the CDR3. Germline CDR1 SEHNR, CDR2 FQNEAQ (reference sequence). V lost 5 bases and J lost 9; bases outside the gene matches: 14. CDR3 protein: CASSLRTSGARSSEQFF. The DNA of the CDR3 is TGTGCCAGCAGCCTAAGGACTAGCGGGGCCCGATCGAGTGAGCAGTTCTTC.

J is TRBJ1-1 and V is TRBV7-9, with D tentatively TRBD1 (6 bases). The CDR3 covers 13 residues. V lost 5 bases and J lost 5, with 12 bases in between. Germline V gene lookup returns CDR1 SEHNR and CDR2 FQNEAQ (reference sequence). CDR3 in amino acids: CASSATGRTEAFF. The CDR3 DNA sequence: TGTGCCAGCAGCGCCACAGGGCGGACTGAAGCTTTCTTT.

The chain has TRBV5-8 and TRBJ1-2; 9 nucleotides align to TRBD1. Germline trimming cut 0 bases from V and 0 bases from J; bases unmatched to any gene: 12. The CDR3 has 19 residues. Germline V CDR1 and CDR2: SGHTS, YDEGEE. This chain's CDR3 is CASSLVARQGVPSNYGYTF. The CDR3 bases are TGTGCCAGCAGCTTGGTCGCCCGACAGGGGGTCCCATCTAACTATGGCTACACCTTC.

CDR3 nucleotides: TGTGCCAGCATGGCGGGAGGCTACAATGAGCAGTTCTTC. Translation: CASMAGGYNEQFF. The rearrangement uses TRBV2 and TRBJ2-1, with 8 bases lining up with TRBD2. Germline V gene sequence: CDR1 SNHLY, CDR2 FYNNEI. V trimming: 7 bases; J trimming: 3 bases; junction bases outside the gene matches: 2. The CDR3 consists of 13 residues. The complete variable domain, with remaining parts taken from reference TRBV2 and TRBJ2-1, reads EPEVTQTPSHQVTQMGQEVILRCVPISNHLYFYWYRQILGQKVEFLVSFYNNEISEKSEIFDDQFSVERPDGSNFTLKIRSTKLEDSAMYFCASMAGGYNEQFFGPGTRLTVL.

The chain is built from TRBV11-2 and TRBJ2-5; D is possibly TRBD2 (5 bases). The CDR3 has 15 residues. V was cut by 2 bases and J by 7 bases, with 17 bases left in between. Germline lookup yields CDR1 SGHAT and CDR2 FQNNGV. This CDR3 is CASSLNPQTAGTQYF. The CDR3 nucleotides are TGTGCCAGCAGCTTAAATCCACAGACCGCGGGGACCCAGTACTTC.

The gene calls are TRBV7-2 and TRBJ2-2; D is uncertain. The V end lost 3 bases, the J end lost 6 bases, and 8 bases lay between the germline ends. Per germline, CDR1 SGHTA and CDR2 FQGNSA. The length of the CDR3 is 13 residues. CDR3 sequence reads: CASSFRVPGELFF. The CDR3 DNA reads TGTGCCAGCAGCTTCCGGGTTCCCGGGGAGCTGTTTTTT.

The V and J genes are TRBV7-2 and TRBJ1-6; D unresolved. This CDR3 contains 14 residues. CDR1 SGHTA and CDR2 FQGNSA come from the germline V gene. V lost 2 bases and J 5 bases, leaving 7 bases between the germline ends. The CDR3 sequence: CASSLRGDNSPLHF. As DNA, the CDR3 is TGTGCCAGCAGCTTACGGGGAGATAATTCACCCCTCCACTTT.

This clone came up once. CDR3 sequence reads: CASWGSANTEAFF. DNA of the CDR3: TGTGCCAGCTGGGGCAGTGCTAACACTGAAGCTTTCTTT. The chain recombines TRBV18 with TRBJ1-1; tentative D call: TRBD1 (5 bases). V was clipped by 7 bases and J by 2 bases, with 11 bases between them. CDR3 length: 13 residues. Germline V lookup: CDR1 KGHSH, CDR2 LQKENI.

This chain uses TRBV6-6 with TRBJ1-2; 8 nucleotides align to TRBD1. The CDR3 length is 14 residues. Germline CDR1 MNHNY, CDR2 SVGAGI (reference sequence). The V segment lost 4 bases and the J segment 4 bases; nucleotides outside the gene matches: 5. The DNA for the CDR3 is TGTGCCAGCAGTTCAGGGGGCAGTGGCTATGGCTACACCTTC. It translates to CASSSGGSGYGYTF.

This clone was picked up one time. This chain uses TRBV5-1 with TRBJ1-4; TRBD1 is a possible D gene (6 bases). This CDR3 contains 14 residues. CDR1 SGHRS and CDR2 YFSETQ come from the germline V gene. V shed 3 bases and J shed 3 bases, with 9 bases lying between them. The CDR3 sequence: CASSSSGANEKLFF. For the CDR3, the DNA is TGCGCCAGCAGCTCGTCAGGGGCTAATGAAAAACTGTTTTTT.

The chain joins TRBV4-1 to TRBJ2-7; D gene unclear. V lost 6 bases and J lost 0, with 15 bases in between. The CDR3 contains 15 residues. The germline V gene encodes CDR1 MGHRA and CDR2 YSYEKL. The CDR3, as DNA: TGCGCCAGCAGACCCGCGCCTTCGAGCTCCTACGAGCAGTACTTC. It encodes CASRPAPSSSYEQYF.

The gene calls are TRBV7-6 and TRBJ2-7, with 14 bases lining up with TRBD2. The CDR3 contains 14 residues. Per the germline V gene, CDR1 is SGHVS and CDR2 is FNYEAQ. Trimming removed 5 bases from V and 6 bases from J; junction bases left unmatched: 3. The CDR3 DNA follows: TGTGCCAGCAGCCCGGGACTAGCGGGAGTCGAGCAGTACTTC. Its translation: CASSPGLAGVEQYF. Drawing the rest from reference TRBV7-6 and TRBJ2-7, the complete variable domain is GAGVSQSPRYKVTKRGQDVALRCDPISGHVSLYWYRQALGQGPEFLTYFNYEAQQDKSGLPNDRFSAERPEGSISTLTIQRTEQRDSAMYRCASSPGLAGVEQYFGPGTRLTVT.

The gene calls are TRBV5-6 and TRBJ2-5, with 12 bases fitting TRBD2. The trim removed 0 bases at V and 0 bases at J, leaving 6 bases unmatched. The CDR3 length is 18 residues. The germline V gene encodes CDR1 SGHDT and CDR2 YYEEEE. CDR3 amino acids: CASSLGLAGEQYQETQYF. In DNA, the CDR3 is TGTGCCAGCAGCTTGGGACTAGCGGGGGAACAGTACCAAGAGACCCAGTACTTC.

The rearrangement links TRBV6-1 to TRBJ1-1; the D gene is possibly TRBD1 (5 bases). The germline gives CDR1 MNHNS, CDR2 SASEGT. Trimming took off 2 bases at V and 0 bases at J, with 10 bases between the two ends. The CDR3 consists of 15 residues. The CDR3: CASSEQGRVNTEAFF. CDR3 in DNA: TGTGCCAGCAGTGAACAGGGCAGGGTGAACACTGAAGCTTTCTTT.